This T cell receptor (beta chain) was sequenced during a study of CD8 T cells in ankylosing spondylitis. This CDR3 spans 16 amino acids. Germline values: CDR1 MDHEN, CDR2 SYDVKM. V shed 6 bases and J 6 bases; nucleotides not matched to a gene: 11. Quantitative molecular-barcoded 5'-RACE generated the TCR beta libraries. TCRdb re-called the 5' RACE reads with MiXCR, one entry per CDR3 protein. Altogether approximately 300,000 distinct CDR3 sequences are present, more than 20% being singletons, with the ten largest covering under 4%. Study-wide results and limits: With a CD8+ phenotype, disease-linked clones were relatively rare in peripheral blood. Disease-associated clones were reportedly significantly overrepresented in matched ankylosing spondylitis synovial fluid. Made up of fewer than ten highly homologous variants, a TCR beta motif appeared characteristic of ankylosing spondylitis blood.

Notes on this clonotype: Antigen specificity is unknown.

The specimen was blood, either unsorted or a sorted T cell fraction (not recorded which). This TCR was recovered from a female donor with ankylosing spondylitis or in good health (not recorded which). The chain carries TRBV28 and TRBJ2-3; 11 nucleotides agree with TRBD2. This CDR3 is CASSSTSGRRWDTQYF. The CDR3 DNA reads TGTGCCAGCAGCTCAACTAGCGGGAGAAGATGGGATACGCAGTATTTT.